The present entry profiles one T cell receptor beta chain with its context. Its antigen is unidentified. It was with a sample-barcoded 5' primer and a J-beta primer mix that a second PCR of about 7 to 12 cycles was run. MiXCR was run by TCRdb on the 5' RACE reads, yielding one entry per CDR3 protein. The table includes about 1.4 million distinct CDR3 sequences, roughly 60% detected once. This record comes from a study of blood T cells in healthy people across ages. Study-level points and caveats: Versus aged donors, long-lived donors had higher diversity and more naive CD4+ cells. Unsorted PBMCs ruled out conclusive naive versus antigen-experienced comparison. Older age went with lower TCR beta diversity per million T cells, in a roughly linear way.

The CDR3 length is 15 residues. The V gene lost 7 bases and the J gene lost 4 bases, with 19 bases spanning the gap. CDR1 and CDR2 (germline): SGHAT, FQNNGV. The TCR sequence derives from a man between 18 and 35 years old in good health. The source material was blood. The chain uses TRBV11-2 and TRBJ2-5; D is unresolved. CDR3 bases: TGTGCCAGCAACACACTCTTAGCACCCGGAGAGACCCAGTACTTC. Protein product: CASNTLLAPGETQYF.